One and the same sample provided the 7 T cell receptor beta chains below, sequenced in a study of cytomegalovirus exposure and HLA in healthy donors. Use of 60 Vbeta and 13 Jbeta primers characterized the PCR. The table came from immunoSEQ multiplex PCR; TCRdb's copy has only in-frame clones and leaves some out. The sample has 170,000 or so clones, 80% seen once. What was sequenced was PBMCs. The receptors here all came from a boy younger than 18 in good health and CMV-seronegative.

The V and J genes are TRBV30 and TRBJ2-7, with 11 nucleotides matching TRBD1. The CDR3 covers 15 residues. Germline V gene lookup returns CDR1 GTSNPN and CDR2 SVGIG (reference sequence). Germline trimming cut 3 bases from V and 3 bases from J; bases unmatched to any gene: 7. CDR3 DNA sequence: TGTGCCTGGAGCACGGACAGGGGGCCCTACTACGAGCAGTACTTC. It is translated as CAWSTDRGPYYEQYF.

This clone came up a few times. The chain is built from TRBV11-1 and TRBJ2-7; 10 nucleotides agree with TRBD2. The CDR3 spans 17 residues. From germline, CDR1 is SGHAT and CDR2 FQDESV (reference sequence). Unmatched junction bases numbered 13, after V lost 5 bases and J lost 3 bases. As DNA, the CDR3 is TGTGCCAGCAGCGCTCGACTAGCGGGCCAAGCTGGCTACGAGCAGTACTTC. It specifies CASSARLAGQAGYEQYF.

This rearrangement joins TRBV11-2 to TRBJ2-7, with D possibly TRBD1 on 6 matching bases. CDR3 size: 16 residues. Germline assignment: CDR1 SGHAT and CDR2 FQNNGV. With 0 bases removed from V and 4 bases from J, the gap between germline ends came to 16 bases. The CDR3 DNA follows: TGTGCCAGCAGCTTAGAGCCGGGACACATATATTACGAGCAGTACTTC. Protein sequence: CASSLEPGHIYYEQYF.

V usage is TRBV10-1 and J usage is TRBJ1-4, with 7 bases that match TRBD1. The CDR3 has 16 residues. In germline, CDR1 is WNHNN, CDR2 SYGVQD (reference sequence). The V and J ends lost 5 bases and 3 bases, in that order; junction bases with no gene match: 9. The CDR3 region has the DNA TGCGCCAGCAGTCCACAGGGGCGAGGGGCTAATGAAAAACTGTTTTTT. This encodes CASSPQGRGANEKLFF.

The CDR3 sequence: CAWSPEQWTEAFF. The CDR3 DNA reads as TGTGCCTGGAGCCCCGAACAGTGGACTGAAGCTTTCTTT. This chain joins TRBV30 and TRBJ1-1; D is unresolved. Germline loops: CDR1 GTSNPN, CDR2 SVGIG (reference sequence). Trimming shortened V by 3 bases and J by 5 bases, and 13 bases separated the two germline ends. This CDR3 comprises 13 residues.

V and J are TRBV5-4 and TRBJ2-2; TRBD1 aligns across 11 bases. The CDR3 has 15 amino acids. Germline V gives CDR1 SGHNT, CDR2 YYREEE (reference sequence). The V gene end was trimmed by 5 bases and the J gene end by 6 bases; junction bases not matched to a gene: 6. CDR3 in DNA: TGTGCCAGCAGGCCCGGGACAGGGGGACCCGGGGAGCTGTTTTTT. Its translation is CASRPGTGGPGELFF. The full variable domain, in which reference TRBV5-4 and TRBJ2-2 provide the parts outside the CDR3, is ETGVTQSPTHLIKTRGQQVTLRCSSQSGHNTVSWYQQALGQGPQFIFQYYREEENGRGNFPPRFSGLQFPNYSSELNVNALELDDSALYLCASRPGTGGPGELFFGEGSRLTVL.

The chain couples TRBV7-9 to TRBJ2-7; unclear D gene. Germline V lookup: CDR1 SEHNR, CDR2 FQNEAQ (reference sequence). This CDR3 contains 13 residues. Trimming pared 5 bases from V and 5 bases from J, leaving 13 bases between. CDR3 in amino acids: CASSVGPNHEQYF. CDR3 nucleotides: TGTGCCAGCAGCGTGGGCCCGAACCACGAGCAGTACTTC.